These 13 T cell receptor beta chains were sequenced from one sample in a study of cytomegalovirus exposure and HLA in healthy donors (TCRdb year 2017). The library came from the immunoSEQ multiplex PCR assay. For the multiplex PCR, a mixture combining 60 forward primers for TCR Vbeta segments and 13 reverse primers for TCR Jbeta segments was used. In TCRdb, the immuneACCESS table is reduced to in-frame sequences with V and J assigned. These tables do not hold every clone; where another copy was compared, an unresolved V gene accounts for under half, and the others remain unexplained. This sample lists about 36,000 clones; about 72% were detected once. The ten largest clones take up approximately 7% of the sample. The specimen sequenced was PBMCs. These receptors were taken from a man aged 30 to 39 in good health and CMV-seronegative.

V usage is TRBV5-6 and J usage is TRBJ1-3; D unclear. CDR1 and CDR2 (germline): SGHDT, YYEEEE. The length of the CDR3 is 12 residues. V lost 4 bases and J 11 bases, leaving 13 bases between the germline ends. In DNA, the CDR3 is TGTGCCAGCAGCCCGGGTGAGGGCTCCATATATTTT. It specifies CASSPGEGSIYF.

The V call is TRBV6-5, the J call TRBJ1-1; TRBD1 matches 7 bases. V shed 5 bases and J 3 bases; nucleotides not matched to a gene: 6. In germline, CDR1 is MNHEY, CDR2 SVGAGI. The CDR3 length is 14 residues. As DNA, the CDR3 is TGTGCCAGCAGTGGGGACAGCCGGGACACTGAAGCTTTCTTT. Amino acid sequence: CASSGDSRDTEAFF.

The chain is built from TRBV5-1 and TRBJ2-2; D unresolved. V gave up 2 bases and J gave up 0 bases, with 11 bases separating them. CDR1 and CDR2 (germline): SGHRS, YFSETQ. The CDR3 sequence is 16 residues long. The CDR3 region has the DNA TGCGCCAGCAGCTTTCTTGGCCGGGCGAACACCGGGGAGCTGTTTTTT. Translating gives CASSFLGRANTGELFF. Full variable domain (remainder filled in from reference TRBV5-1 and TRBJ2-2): KAGVTQTPRYLIKTRGQQVTLSCSPISGHRSVSWYQQTPGQGLQFLFEYFSETQRNKGNFPGRFSGRQFSNSRSEMNVSTLELGDSALYLCASSFLGRANTGELFFGEGSRLTVL.

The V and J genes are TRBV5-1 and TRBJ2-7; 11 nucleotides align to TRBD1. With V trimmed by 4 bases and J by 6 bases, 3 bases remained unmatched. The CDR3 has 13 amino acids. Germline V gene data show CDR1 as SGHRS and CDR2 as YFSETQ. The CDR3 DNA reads TGCGCCAGCAGCCCCGGGACAGGGGGCGAGCAGTACTTC. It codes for CASSPGTGGEQYF. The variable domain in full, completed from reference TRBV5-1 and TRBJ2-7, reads KAGVTQTPRYLIKTRGQQVTLSCSPISGHRSVSWYQQTPGQGLQFLFEYFSETQRNKGNFPGRFSGRQFSNSRSEMNVSTLELGDSALYLCASSPGTGGEQYFGPGTRLTVT.

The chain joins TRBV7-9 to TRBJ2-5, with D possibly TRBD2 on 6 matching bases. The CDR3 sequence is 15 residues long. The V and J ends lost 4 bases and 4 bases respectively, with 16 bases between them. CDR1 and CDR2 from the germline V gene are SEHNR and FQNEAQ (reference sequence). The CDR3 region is CASSSLGRGGETQYF. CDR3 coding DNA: TGTGCCAGCAGCTCCCTGGGGCGGGGTGGAGAGACCCAGTACTTC. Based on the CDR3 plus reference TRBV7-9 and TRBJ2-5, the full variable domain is DTGVSQNPRHKITKRGQNVTFRCDPISEHNRLYWYRQTLGQGPEFLTYFQNEAQLEKSRLLSDRFSAERPKGSFSTLEIQRTEQGDSAMYLCASSSLGRGGETQYFGPGTRLLVL.

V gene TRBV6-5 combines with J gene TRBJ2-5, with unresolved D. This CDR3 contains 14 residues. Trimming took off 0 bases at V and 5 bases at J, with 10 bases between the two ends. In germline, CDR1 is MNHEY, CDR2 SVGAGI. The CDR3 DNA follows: TGTGCCAGCAGTTACTCGTACGGAGTGGAGACCCAGTACTTC. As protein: CASSYSYGVETQYF.

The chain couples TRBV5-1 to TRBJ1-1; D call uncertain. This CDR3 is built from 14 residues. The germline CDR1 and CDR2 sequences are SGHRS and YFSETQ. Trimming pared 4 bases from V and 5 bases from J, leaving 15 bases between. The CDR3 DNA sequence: TGCGCCAGCAGCCTGGAAGGGCGGGTAACTGAAGCTTTCTTT. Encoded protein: CASSLEGRVTEAFF. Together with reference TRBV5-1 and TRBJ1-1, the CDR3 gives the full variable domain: KAGVTQTPRYLIKTRGQQVTLSCSPISGHRSVSWYQQTPGQGLQFLFEYFSETQRNKGNFPGRFSGRQFSNSRSEMNVSTLELGDSALYLCASSLEGRVTEAFFGQGTRLTVV.

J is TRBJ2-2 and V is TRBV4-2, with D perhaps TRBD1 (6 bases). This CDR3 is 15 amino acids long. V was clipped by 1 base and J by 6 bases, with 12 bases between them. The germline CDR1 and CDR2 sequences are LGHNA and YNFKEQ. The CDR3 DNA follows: TGTGCCAGCAGCCAAGCCACCGGGACACCCGGGGAGCTGTTTTTT. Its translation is CASSQATGTPGELFF.

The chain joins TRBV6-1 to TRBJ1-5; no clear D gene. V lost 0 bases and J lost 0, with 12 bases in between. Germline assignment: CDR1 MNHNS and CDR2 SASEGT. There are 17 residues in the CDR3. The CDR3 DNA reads TGTGCCAGCAGTGAAGCCAGGTCCGCCTATAGCAATCAGCCCCAGCATTTT. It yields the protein CASSEARSAYSNQPQHF.

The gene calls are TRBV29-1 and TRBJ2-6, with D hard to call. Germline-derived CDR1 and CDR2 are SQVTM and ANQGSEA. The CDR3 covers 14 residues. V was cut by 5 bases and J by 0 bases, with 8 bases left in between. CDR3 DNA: TGCAGCGTTCGCTGGAGCTCTGGGGCCAACGTCCTGACTTTC. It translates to CSVRWSSGANVLTF.

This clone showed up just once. The CDR3 DNA is TGTGCCAGCTCACCTTCTGTGACAGATACGCAGTATTTT. Translation gives CASSPSVTDTQYF. The chain couples TRBV18 to TRBJ2-3; D is uncertain. V lost 3 bases, J lost 3 bases, and 7 bases lay in between. This CDR3 contains 13 residues. The germline CDR1 and CDR2 sequences are KGHSH and LQKENI.

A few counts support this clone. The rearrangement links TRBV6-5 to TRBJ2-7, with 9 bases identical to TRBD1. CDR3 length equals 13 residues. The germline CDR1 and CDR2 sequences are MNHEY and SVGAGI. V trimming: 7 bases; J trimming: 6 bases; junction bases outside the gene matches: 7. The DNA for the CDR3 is TGTGCCAGCACTAGGGGGACAGGGTCCGAGCAGTACTTC. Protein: CASTRGTGSEQYF.

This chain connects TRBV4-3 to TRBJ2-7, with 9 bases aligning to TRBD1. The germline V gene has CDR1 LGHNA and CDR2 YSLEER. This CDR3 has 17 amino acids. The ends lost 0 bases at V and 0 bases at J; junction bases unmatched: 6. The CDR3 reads CASSQDYGTGSSYEQYF. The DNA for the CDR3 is TGCGCCAGCAGCCAAGATTATGGGACAGGGTCCTCCTACGAGCAGTACTTC.